This entry concerns a single T cell receptor beta chain. The data derive from a study of blood T cell repertoires in COVID-19. In the original processing: Quantification of nucleated cells was approximated via reference gene primer amplification. Sequenced by immunoSEQ multiplex PCR; TCRdb stores in-frame clones only, minus some. D and trimming were read from the DNA, whereas the V and J calls and clone size are those reported in that table. The sample contains about 150,000 clones, approximately 84% of which appear only once. The CDR3 extends over 14 amino acids. The V end was cut by 2 bases, the J end by 6 bases, with 13 bases between. Per the germline V gene, CDR1 is WNHNN and CDR2 is SYGVQD (reference sequence).

The V and J genes are TRBV10-1 and TRBJ1-1; weak D call: TRBD1 (6 bases). The receptor was derived from a woman at least 80 years old with acute or convalescent COVID-19. Sequenced: peripheral blood. CDR3 bases: TGCGCCAGCAGTGAGGACAGGTCAAATGCTGAAGCTTTCTTT. This gives the protein CASSEDRSNAEAFF.